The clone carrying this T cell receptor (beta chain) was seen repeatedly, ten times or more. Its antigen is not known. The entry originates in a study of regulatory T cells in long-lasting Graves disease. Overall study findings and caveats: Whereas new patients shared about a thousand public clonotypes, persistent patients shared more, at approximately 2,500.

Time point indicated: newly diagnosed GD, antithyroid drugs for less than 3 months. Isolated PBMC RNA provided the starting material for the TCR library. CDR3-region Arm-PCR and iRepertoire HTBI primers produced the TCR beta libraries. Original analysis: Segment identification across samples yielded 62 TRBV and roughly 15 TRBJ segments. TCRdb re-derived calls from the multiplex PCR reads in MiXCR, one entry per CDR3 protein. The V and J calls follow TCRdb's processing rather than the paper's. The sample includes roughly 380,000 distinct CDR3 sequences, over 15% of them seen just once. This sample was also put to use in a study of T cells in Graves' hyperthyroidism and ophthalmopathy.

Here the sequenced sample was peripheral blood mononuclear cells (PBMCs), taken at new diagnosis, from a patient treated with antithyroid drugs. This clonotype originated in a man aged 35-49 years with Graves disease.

The CDR3 coding sequence is TGCGCCAGCAGCTTGGGCCAGGGTGATGAGCAGTTCTTC. As protein: CASSLGQGDEQFF. This rearrangement joins TRBV5-1 to TRBJ2-3; possible D gene TRBD1, 5 bases. The J call could be wrong; TRBJ2-1 is a better fit for the DNA end. CDR3 length: 13 residues. CDR1 SGHRS and CDR2 YFSETQ come from the germline V gene.